The 9 T cell receptor beta chains below all came from one sample that was sequenced in a study of OX40 agonist ivuxolimab in advanced cancers. Assay: immunoSEQ multiplex PCR; the TCRdb copy retains only in-frame clones and omits some. There are tens of thousands of clones in the sample; about 88% occur only once, and approximately 0.3% lies in the top ten. The input for sequencing was CD4+ or CD8+ T cells sorted from blood, taken in a trial of the OX40 agonist ivuxolimab. These receptors were taken from an adult with an advanced solid tumor such as melanoma, head and neck, liver or kidney cancer.

The rearrangement links TRBV15 to TRBJ1-2; D remains ambiguous. There are 13 residues in the CDR3. Germline CDR1 and CDR2: LNHNV and YYDKDF (reference sequence). V was pared by 10 bases and J by 0 bases, with 12 bases between. CDR3 in amino acids: CAIRTESNYGYTF. CDR3 in DNA: TGTGCCATCCGGACGGAATCTAACTATGGCTACACCTTC.

The chain employs TRBV5-1 and TRBJ2-1; possibly TRBD2 for D (6 bases). The germline V and J ends were trimmed by 4 bases and 15 bases, with 17 bases remaining between them. The CDR3 has 12 residues. Germline-derived CDR1 and CDR2 are SGHRS and YFSETQ. The CDR3 reads CASSVWDFPPFF. The CDR3 DNA is TGCGCCAGCAGCGTGTGGGACTTCCCGCCGTTCTTC.

The chain recombines TRBV5-4 with TRBJ1-1; TRBD1 matches at 8 bases. The CDR3 is made up of 14 amino acids. Germline lookup yields CDR1 SGHNT and CDR2 YYREEE (reference sequence). V shed 4 bases, J shed 0 bases, and the junction held 2 bases outside the gene matches. The DNA for the CDR3 is TGTGCCAGCAGCCAGGGGGCCATGAACACTGAAGCTTTCTTT. It yields the protein CASSQGAMNTEAFF.

V gene TRBV16 combines with J gene TRBJ2-1; tentative D call: TRBD2 (5 bases). With 7 bases removed from V and 0 bases from J, the gap between germline ends came to 13 bases. CDR3 size: 15 residues. From germline, CDR1 is KGHSY and CDR2 FQNENV. CDR3 in DNA: TGTGCCAGCACGGCGACGGGGAGCTCCTACAATGAGCAGTTCTTC. Translated, it gives CASTATGSSYNEQFF.

The V gene is TRBV5-1, the J gene TRBJ2-3, with 12 bases lining up with TRBD2. From germline, CDR1 is SGHRS and CDR2 YFSETQ. The CDR3 has 16 amino acids. V was pared by 1 base and J by 5 bases, with 5 bases of the junction left unmatched. CDR3 amino acids: CASSLPSGRARDTQYF. Written as DNA, the CDR3 is TGCGCCAGCAGCTTGCCTAGCGGGAGGGCCAGAGATACGCAGTATTTT.

This clone has only one observation. V gene TRBV28 combines with J gene TRBJ1-5, with a tentative D call TRBD1 (6 bases). Germline V gene lookup returns CDR1 MDHEN and CDR2 SYDVKM. The germline V and J ends were trimmed by 5 bases and 5 bases, with 16 bases remaining between them. The CDR3 is 15 residues long. CDR3 amino acids: CASSERQVGDQPQHF. CDR3 coding DNA: TGTGCCAGCAGTGAAAGACAGGTAGGGGATCAGCCCCAGCATTTT.

The chain employs TRBV18 and TRBJ2-7, with D possibly TRBD1 on 6 matching bases. The germline V gene encodes CDR1 KGHSH and CDR2 LQKENI. The CDR3 length is 14 residues. V lost 1 base to trimming and J lost 1 base, with 8 bases between them. The CDR3 nucleotides read TGTGCCAGCTCACCACGCGGACAGTCCTACGAGCAGTACTTC. It yields the protein CASSPRGQSYEQYF. The whole variable domain, remainder taken from reference TRBV18 and TRBJ2-7, is NAGVMQNPRHLVRRRGQEARLRCSPMKGHSHVYWYRQLPEEGLKFMVYLQKENIIDESGMPKERFSAEFPKEGPSILRIQQVVRGDSAAYFCASSPRGQSYEQYFGPGTRLTVT.

The rearrangement joins TRBV7-2 to TRBJ1-5; 9 bases line up with TRBD1. Germline V gene sequence: CDR1 SGHTA, CDR2 FQGNSA. Trimming took 1 base from V and 5 from J; bases not matched to a gene: 3. This CDR3 region has 15 residues. Here the CDR3 reads CASSLDGQGHQPQHF. For the CDR3, the DNA is TGTGCCAGCAGCTTAGACGGACAGGGGCATCAGCCCCAGCATTTT.

The chain combines TRBV9 with TRBJ1-2; 12 positions agree with TRBD1. The CDR3 extends over 16 amino acids. V gave up 2 bases and J gave up 6 bases; unmatched junction bases: 8. Germline-derived CDR1 and CDR2 are SGDLS and YYNGEE. CDR3 amino acids: CASSVLPGQGADGYTF. The CDR3 bases are TGTGCCAGCAGCGTCCTTCCGGGACAGGGGGCAGATGGCTACACCTTC.